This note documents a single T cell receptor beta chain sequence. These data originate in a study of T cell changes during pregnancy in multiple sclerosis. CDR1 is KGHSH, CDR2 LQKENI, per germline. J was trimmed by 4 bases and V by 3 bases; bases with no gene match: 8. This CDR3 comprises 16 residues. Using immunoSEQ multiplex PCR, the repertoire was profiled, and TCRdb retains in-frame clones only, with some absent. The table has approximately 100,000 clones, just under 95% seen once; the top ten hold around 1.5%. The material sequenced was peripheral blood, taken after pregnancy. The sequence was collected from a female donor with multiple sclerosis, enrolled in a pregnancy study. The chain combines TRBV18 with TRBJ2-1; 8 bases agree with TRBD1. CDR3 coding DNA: TGTGCCAGCTCACCCTCCTCAGGGGGCTCTTACAATGAGCAGTTCTTC. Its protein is CASSPSSGGSYNEQFF.